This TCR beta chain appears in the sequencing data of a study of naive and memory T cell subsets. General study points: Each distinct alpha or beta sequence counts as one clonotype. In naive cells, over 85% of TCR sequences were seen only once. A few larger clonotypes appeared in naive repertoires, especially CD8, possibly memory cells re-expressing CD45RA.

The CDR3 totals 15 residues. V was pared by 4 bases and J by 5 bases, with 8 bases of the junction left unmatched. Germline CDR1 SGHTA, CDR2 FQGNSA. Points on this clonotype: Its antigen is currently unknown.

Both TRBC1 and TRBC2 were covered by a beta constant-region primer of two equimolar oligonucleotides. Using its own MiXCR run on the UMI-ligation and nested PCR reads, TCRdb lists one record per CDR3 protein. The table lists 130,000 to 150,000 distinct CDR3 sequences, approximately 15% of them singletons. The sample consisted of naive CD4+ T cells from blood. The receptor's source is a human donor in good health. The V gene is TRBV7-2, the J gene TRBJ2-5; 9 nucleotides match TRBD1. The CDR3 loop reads CASSSSGTGKETQYF. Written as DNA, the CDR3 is TGTGCCAGCAGCTCAAGCGGGACAGGGAAGGAGACCCAGTACTTC.